Sequencing of this T cell receptor (beta chain) was carried out in a study of cytomegalovirus exposure and HLA in healthy donors. Whole-study findings and limits: Most observed TCR sequences were rare, whereas some public TCRs were detected in many donors.

Germline V CDR1 and CDR2: GTSNPN, SVGIG (reference sequence). This CDR3 spans 12 amino acids. V shed 3 bases and J shed 3 bases, with 5 bases lying between them. The PCR made use of 60 Vbeta and 13 Jbeta primers. Generated by immunoSEQ multiplex PCR, the TCRdb table keeps only in-frame clones and is missing some. This sample has some 130,000 clones, with roughly 80% found just once. In regard to this clone: What it binds is unknown.

The material sequenced was PBMCs. This chain connects TRBV30 to TRBJ1-4, with no clear D. The sequence was collected from a boy aged 5-17 years in good health and CMV-seronegative. The DNA of the CDR3 is TGTGCCTGGAGGAGGGCTAATGAAAAACTGTTTTTT. This encodes CAWRRANEKLFF.